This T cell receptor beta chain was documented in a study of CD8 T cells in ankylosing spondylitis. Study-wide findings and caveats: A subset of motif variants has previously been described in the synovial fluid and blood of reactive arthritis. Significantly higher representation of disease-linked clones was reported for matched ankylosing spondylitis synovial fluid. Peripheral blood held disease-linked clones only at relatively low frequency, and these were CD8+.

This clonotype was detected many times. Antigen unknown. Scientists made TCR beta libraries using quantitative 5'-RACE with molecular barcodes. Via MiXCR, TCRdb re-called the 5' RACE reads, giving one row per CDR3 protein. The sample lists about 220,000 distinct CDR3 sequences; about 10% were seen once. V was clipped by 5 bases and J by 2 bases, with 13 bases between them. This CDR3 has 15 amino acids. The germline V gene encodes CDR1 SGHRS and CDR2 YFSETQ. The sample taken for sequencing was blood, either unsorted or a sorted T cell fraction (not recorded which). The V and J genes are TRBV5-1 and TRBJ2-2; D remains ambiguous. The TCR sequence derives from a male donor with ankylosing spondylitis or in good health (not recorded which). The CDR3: CASRDDPTNTGELFF. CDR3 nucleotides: TGCGCCAGCAGGGACGATCCTACCAACACCGGGGAGCTGTTTTTT.